This record concerns one T cell receptor (beta chain) sequence. The data derive from a study of tumor T cells in aggressive B-cell lymphoma. TCRdb's table, derived via immunoSEQ multiplex PCR, lists solely in-frame clones and lacks some. The table shows some 1,900 clones, with roughly 90% occurring only once. The specimen sequenced was tumor tissue. The receptor's source is an adult with diffuse large B cell lymphoma.

As DNA, the CDR3 is TGCGCCAGCAGCATACAGGAGGGCGATCGGCCCCAGCATTTT. This translates into CASSIQEGDRPQHF. This rearrangement joins TRBV4-1 to TRBJ1-5; possible D gene TRBD1, 5 bases. Trimming took off 5 bases at V and 9 bases at J, with 17 bases between the two ends. The CDR3 spans 14 residues. The V gene's germline CDR1 is MGHRA and CDR2 YSYEKL.